Shown below are 11 T cell receptor beta chains from a single sample sequenced in a study of T cell repertoires in cytomegalovirus infection (dated by TCRdb to between 2019 and 2020). Reads for this sample came from an Illumina HiSeq 1500. TCRdb reworked the public reads: Q25 trimming with fastp, MiXCR clone assembly, productive beta chains retained. Merged by CDR3 protein, the rows form single entries marked with the most common genes and DNA. For this sample the table gives around 200,000 distinct CDR3 sequences, of which about 17% were detected only once. Of the sample, 20% to 25% is held by the ten largest clones. Sample: CD8+ T cells from PBMCs. The receptors come from a human donor in good health (CMV status not recorded). Some clones in this sample may be carry-over from other donors' samples.

The J gene is TRBJ1-6, the V gene TRBV7-2; D uncertain. The germline CDR1 and CDR2 sequences are SGHTA and FQGNSA. The CDR3 loop spans 14 amino acids. The germline V and J ends were trimmed by 7 bases and 5 bases, with 12 bases remaining between them. The CDR3, as DNA: TGTGCCAGCAACCTGGACGGGGATAATTCACCCCTCCACTTT. This encodes CASNLDGDNSPLHF.

V and J are TRBV14 and TRBJ2-1, with 7 bases aligning to TRBD1. The CDR3 runs 16 residues. Trimming removed 3 bases from V and 2 bases from J; junction bases left unmatched: 7. Germline CDR1 reads SGHDN; CDR2 reads FVKESK. CDR3 loop: CASSHPDRDAYNEQFF. Here the CDR3 DNA reads TGTGCCAGCAGCCACCCCGACAGGGACGCCTACAATGAGCAGTTCTTC.

This clonotype was seen more than once but under ten times. The J gene is TRBJ2-1, the V gene TRBV27, with D possibly matching TRBD2 (6 bases). The V gene lost 4 bases and the J gene lost 8 bases, with 15 bases spanning the gap. Germline V lookup: CDR1 MNHEY, CDR2 SMNVEV (reference sequence). The CDR3 has 14 amino acids. In DNA, the CDR3 is TGTGCCAGCAGTTCCTCGCCTGGAGGGGATGAGCAGTTCTTC. It specifies CASSSSPGGDEQFF.

The chain recombines TRBV29-1 with TRBJ2-7; D perhaps matches TRBD2 (5 bases). There are 13 residues in the CDR3. Trimming took off 0 bases at V and 3 bases at J, with 9 bases between the two ends. The germline V gene has CDR1 SQVTM and CDR2 ANQGSEA. The CDR3 nucleotides read TGCAGCGTTGAAGATAGCGTAGACTACGAGCAGTACTTC. Translation gives CSVEDSVDYEQYF.

In this sample, this clonotype turned up a few times. CDR3 coding DNA: TGCGCCAGCAAGATTAGCGGGGGGGCCGCAGATACGCAGTATTTT. Protein product: CASKISGGAADTQYF. The chain uses TRBV4-1 and TRBJ2-3, with TRBD2 matching over 11 bases. This CDR3 is built from 15 residues. CDR1 and CDR2 (germline): MGHRA, YSYEKL. The V gene end was trimmed by 7 bases and the J gene end by 4 bases; junction bases not matched to a gene: 7.

The table lists this clonotype with a few counts. The genes are TRBV12-3 or TRBV12-4 and TRBJ2-5; 12 bases match TRBD2. CDR3 length equals 16 residues. Germline trimming cut 6 bases from V and 3 bases from J; bases unmatched to any gene: 8. The chain's CDR3 is CASSILAGGLEETQYF. In DNA, the CDR3 is TGTGCCAGCAGCATTCTAGCGGGGGGGCTTGAAGAGACCCAGTACTTC.

This CDR3 reads CASSHTTANTEAFF. The CDR3, as DNA: TGCGCCAGCAGCCACACGACAGCGAACACTGAAGCTTTCTTT. J is TRBJ1-1 and V is TRBV4-3; TRBD1 might be the D (5 bases). There are 14 residues in the CDR3. Per the germline V gene, CDR1 is LGHNA and CDR2 is YSLEER. V was pared by 3 bases and J by 1 base, with 9 bases between.

The chain carries TRBV4-1 and TRBJ2-5, with 7 bases lining up with TRBD1. The V gene's germline CDR1 is MGHRA and CDR2 YSYEKL. V shed 0 bases, J shed 5 bases, and the junction held 0 bases outside the gene matches. The CDR3 runs to 13 residues. The CDR3, as DNA: TGCGCCAGCAGCCAAGACAGGGGGGAGACCCAGTACTTC. Translating it yields CASSQDRGETQYF.

This clonotype has just a few counts. The chain is built from TRBV7-9 and TRBJ2-1, with D unresolved. The CDR3 contains 13 residues. Per the germline V gene, CDR1 is SEHNR and CDR2 is FQNEAQ (reference sequence). The V end lost 4 bases, the J end lost 8 bases, and 12 bases lay between the germline ends. The CDR3 region has the DNA TGTGCCAGCAGCTATGGGTCTTCCCATGAGCAGTTCTTC. Encoded protein: CASSYGSSHEQFF.

This chain joins TRBV7-3 and TRBJ2-1, with no clear D. With 5 bases removed from V and 6 bases from J, the gap between germline ends came to 11 bases. CDR3 length: 13 amino acids. CDR1 and CDR2 from the germline V gene are SGHTA and FQGTGA. The CDR3 coding sequence is TGTGCCAGCAGCCGCGGTACTACCAATGAGCAGTTCTTC. Translating it yields CASSRGTTNEQFF.

The chain is built from TRBV6-1 and TRBJ2-2; a possible D gene is TRBD1 (5 bases). CDR3 size: 14 residues. CDR1 is MNHNS, CDR2 SASEGT, per germline. Trimming pared 4 bases from V and 1 base from J, leaving 7 bases between. The CDR3 loop is CASSATVNTGELFF. The CDR3 DNA reads as TGTGCCAGCAGTGCGACAGTGAACACCGGGGAGCTGTTTTTT.